The 10 T cell receptor beta chains in this list originate from one sample, sequenced in a study of T cell responses to AZD1222 COVID-19 vaccine (TCRdb year 2021). The library was made by the immunoSEQ multiplex PCR assay. The clones in this table, taken by TCRdb from immuneACCESS, are in-frame only. Not every clone is retained; where verified, under half of the shortfall comes from an unresolved V gene, and the cause of the rest is unknown. The sample yields approximately 94,000 clones; about nine tenths were counted once. The top ten clonotypes cover more than 1.5% of the sample. The time point label here, explained by the study, means: baseline before first vaccination. The sequences come from peripheral blood, collected on day 0 of AZD1222 vaccination. The receptor set was obtained from an adult in good health.

V usage is TRBV20-1 and J usage is TRBJ2-1; 7 bases match TRBD2. Germline values: CDR1 DFQATT, CDR2 SNEGSKA (reference sequence). There are 15 residues in the CDR3. V was pared by 3 bases and J by 1 base, with 6 bases of the junction left unmatched. The CDR3 loop reads CSASTGRRSYNEQFF. The CDR3 DNA is TGCAGTGCTAGTACCGGGAGGAGGTCCTACAATGAGCAGTTCTTC.

This chain joins TRBV11-2 and TRBJ2-7, with D uncertain. V was cut by 2 bases and J by 0 bases, with 8 bases left in between. The length of the CDR3 is 14 residues. Germline assignment: CDR1 SGHAT and CDR2 FQNNGV. The CDR3 sequence: CASSLRWISYEQYF. In DNA, the CDR3 is TGTGCCAGCAGCTTAAGGTGGATCTCCTACGAGCAGTACTTC.

The chain joins TRBV27 to TRBJ2-1; 12 nucleotides agree with TRBD2. This CDR3 comprises 15 residues. In germline, CDR1 is MNHEY, CDR2 SMNVEV (reference sequence). Trimming at V came to 2 bases and at J to 4 bases, leaving 0 bases not matched to a gene. The CDR3: CASSLGLAGYNEQFF. In DNA form, the CDR3 reads TGTGCCAGCAGTTTAGGACTAGCGGGGTACAATGAGCAGTTCTTC.

The chain is built from TRBV6-5 and TRBJ1-6; a weak D match, TRBD1 (6 bases). V dropped 2 bases and J dropped 10 bases, with 15 bases sitting between them. From germline, CDR1 is MNHEY and CDR2 SVGAGI. The CDR3 runs 15 residues. The chain's CDR3 is CASSYRGGAGSPLHF. The DNA for the CDR3 is TGTGCCAGCAGTTACAGGGGGGGCGCGGGGTCACCCCTCCACTTT.

The V gene is TRBV19, the J gene TRBJ2-1, with D possibly TRBD2 on 6 matching bases. Trimming shortened V by 8 bases and J by 5 bases, and 16 bases separated the two germline ends. The V gene's germline CDR1 is LNHDA and CDR2 SQIVND (reference sequence). This CDR3 is 14 amino acids long. The CDR3 DNA is TGTGCCAGTGCCCTTGCGGGATACCACAATGAGCAGTTCTTC. It is translated as CASALAGYHNEQFF.

The chain couples TRBV7-6 to TRBJ2-2; 8 bases fit TRBD1. Trimming at V came to 1 base and at J to 5 bases, leaving 3 bases not matched to a gene. This CDR3 region has 15 residues. Germline CDR1 SGHVS, CDR2 FNYEAQ. The CDR3 DNA follows: TGTGCCAGCAGCTTAGAGGACAGGGCTACCGGGGAGCTGTTTTTT. Protein product: CASSLEDRATGELFF.

This clone occurred a few times. The J gene is TRBJ1-6, the V gene TRBV5-1, with a possible D match to TRBD1 (5 bases). V dropped 0 bases and J dropped 5 bases, with 6 bases sitting between them. CDR1 is SGHRS and CDR2 is YFSETQ in the germline V gene. This CDR3 contains 14 residues. The CDR3 sequence: CASSLGQNNSPLHF. In nucleotides, the CDR3 is TGCGCCAGCAGCTTGGGACAGAATAATTCACCCCTCCACTTT.

This rearrangement joins TRBV4-1 to TRBJ1-1, with D possibly being TRBD1 (5 bases). Germline V gene data show CDR1 as MGHRA and CDR2 as YSYEKL. Trimming removed 0 bases from V and 1 base from J, with 9 bases in between. The CDR3 contains 15 residues. CDR3 sequence (DNA): TGCGCCAGCAGCCAAGACTGGCAGGGGAACACTGAAGCTTTCTTT. This encodes CASSQDWQGNTEAFF.

This chain uses TRBV2 with TRBJ2-3; 8 bases line up with TRBD2. CDR3 length equals 16 residues. Germline CDR1 reads SNHLY; CDR2 reads FYNNEI. The trim removed 3 bases at V and 4 bases at J, leaving 9 bases unmatched. CDR3 in amino acids: CASSEVREGSPDTQYF. CDR3 bases: TGTGCCAGCAGTGAGGTTCGGGAGGGTTCCCCAGATACGCAGTATTTT.

For this clone: Other DNA sequences of this sample code for an identical CDR3. This chain uses TRBV28 with TRBJ1-6; TRBD1 aligns across 8 bases. V dropped 6 bases and J dropped 7; count of bases not matched to a gene: 2. The CDR3 length is 13 residues. CDR1 is MDHEN and CDR2 is SYDVKM in the germline V gene. In nucleotides, the CDR3 is TGTGCCAGCAGCCGGGACAGGAATTCACCCCTCCACTTT. It encodes CASSRDRNSPLHF.